This T cell receptor (beta chain) was obtained from a study of cytomegalovirus exposure and HLA in healthy donors. Data came from immunoSEQ multiplex PCR; TCRdb stores just in-frame clones and leaves some out. This table has about 74,000 clones, 90% to 95% appearing once. The V gene lost 3 bases and the J gene lost 0 bases, with 9 bases spanning the gap. The CDR3 covers 15 residues. The germline CDR1 and CDR2 sequences are SNHLY and FYNNEI. The sequenced sample was PBMCs. The TCR comes from a man aged 18 to 29 in good health and CMV-seropositive. V gene TRBV2 combines with J gene TRBJ1-5, with D hard to call. CDR3 coding DNA: TGTGCCAGCAGTGAGTCGGGATATAGCAATCAGCCCCAGCATTTT. Residues: CASSESGYSNQPQHF.